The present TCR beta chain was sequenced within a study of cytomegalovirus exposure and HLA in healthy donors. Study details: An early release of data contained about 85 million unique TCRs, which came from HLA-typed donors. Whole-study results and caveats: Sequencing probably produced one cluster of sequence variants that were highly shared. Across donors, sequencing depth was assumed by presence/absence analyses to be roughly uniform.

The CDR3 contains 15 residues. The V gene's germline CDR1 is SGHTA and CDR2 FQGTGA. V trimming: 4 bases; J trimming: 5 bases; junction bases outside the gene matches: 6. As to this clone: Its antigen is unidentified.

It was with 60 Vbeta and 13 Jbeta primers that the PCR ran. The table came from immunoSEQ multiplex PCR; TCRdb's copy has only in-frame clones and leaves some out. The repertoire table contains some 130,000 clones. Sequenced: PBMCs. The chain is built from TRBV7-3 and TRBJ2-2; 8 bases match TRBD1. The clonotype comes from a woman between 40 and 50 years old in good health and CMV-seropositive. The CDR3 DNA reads TGTGCCAGCAGCTCCCGGGACAGGCGAACCGGGGAGCTGTTTTTT. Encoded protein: CASSSRDRRTGELFF.